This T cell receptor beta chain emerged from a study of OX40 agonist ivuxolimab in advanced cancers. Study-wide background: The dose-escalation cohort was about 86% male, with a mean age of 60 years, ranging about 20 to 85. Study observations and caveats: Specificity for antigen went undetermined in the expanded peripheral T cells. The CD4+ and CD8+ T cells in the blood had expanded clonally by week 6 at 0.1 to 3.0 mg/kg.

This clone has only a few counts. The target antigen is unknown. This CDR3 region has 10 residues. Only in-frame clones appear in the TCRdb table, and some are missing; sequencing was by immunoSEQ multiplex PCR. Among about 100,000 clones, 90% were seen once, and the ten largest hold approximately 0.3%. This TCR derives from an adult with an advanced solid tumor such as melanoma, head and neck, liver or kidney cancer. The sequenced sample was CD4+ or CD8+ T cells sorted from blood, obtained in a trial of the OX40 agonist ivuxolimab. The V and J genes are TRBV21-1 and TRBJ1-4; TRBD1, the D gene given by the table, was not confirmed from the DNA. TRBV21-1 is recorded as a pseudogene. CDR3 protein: CASSVPGQPF. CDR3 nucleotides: TGTGCCAGCAGCGTTCCGGGACAGCCTTTT.